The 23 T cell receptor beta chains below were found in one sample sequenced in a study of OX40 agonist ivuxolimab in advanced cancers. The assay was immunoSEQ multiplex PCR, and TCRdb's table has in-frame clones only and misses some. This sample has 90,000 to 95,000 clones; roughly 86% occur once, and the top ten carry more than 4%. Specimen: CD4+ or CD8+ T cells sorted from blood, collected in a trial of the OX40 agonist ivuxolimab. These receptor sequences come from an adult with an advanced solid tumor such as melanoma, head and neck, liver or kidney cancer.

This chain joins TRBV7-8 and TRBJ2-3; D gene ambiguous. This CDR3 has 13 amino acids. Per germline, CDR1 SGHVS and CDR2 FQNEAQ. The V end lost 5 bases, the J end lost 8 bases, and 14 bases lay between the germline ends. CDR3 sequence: CASSADALGTQYF. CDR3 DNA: TGTGCCAGCAGCGCGGATGCCTTAGGTACGCAGTATTTT.

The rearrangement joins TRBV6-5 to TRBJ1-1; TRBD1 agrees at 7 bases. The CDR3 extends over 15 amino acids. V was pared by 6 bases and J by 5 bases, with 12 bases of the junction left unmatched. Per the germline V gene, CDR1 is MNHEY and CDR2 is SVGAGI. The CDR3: CASSPSPDRWTEAFF. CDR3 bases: TGTGCCAGCAGCCCTTCCCCGGACAGGTGGACTGAAGCTTTCTTT.

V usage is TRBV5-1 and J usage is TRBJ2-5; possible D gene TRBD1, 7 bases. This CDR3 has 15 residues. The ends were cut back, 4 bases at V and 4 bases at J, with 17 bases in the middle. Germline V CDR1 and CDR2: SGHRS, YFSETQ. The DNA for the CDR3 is TGCGCCAGCAGCCTGGCAGGGGGGAGAGGAGAGACCCAGTACTTC. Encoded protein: CASSLAGGRGETQYF. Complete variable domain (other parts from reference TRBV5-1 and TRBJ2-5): KAGVTQTPRYLIKTRGQQVTLSCSPISGHRSVSWYQQTPGQGLQFLFEYFSETQRNKGNFPGRFSGRQFSNSRSEMNVSTLELGDSALYLCASSLAGGRGETQYFGPGTRLLVL.

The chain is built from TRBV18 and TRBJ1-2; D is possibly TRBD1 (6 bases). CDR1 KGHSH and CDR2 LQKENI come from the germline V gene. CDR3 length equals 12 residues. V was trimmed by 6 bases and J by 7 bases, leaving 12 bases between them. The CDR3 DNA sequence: TGTGCCAGCTCTCAACAGGGAGGTGGCTACACCTTC. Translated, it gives CASSQQGGGYTF.

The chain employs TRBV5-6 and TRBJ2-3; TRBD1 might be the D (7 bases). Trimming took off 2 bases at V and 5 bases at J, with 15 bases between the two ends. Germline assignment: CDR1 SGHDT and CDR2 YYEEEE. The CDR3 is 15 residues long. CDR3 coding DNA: TGTGCCAGCAGCTTCGGTGACAGGGACTTAGATACGCAGTATTTT. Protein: CASSFGDRDLDTQYF.

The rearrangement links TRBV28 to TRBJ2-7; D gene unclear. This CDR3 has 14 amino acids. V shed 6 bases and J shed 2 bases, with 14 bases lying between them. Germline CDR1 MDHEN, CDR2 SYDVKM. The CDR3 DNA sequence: TGTGCCAGCAGACCAAGCTCCAAACCCTACGAGCAGTACGTC. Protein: CASRPSSKPYEQYV.

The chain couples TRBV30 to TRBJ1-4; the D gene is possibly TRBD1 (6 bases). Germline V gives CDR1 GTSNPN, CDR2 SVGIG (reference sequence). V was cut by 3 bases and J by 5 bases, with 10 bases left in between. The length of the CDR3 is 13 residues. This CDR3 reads CAWRDRLNEKLFF. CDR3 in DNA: TGTGCCTGGAGGGACAGACTGAATGAAAAACTGTTTTTT.

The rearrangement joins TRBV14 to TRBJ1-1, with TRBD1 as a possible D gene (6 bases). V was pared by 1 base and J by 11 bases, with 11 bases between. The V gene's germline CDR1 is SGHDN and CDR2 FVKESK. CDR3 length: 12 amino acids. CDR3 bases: TGTGCCAGCAGCCAAGCGCAGGGGTGGGCTTTCTTT. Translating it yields CASSQAQGWAFF. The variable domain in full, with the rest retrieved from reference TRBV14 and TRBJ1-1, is EAGVTQFPSHSVIEKGQTVTLRCDPISGHDNLYWYRRVMGKEIKFLLHFVKESKQDESGMPNNRFLAERTGGTYSTLKVQPAELEDSGVYFCASSQAQGWAFFGQGTRLTVV.

The CDR3 region is CASSRPLERTTDTQYF. Here the CDR3 DNA reads TGTGCCAGCAGCCGACCTCTGGAGCGGACCACAGATACGCAGTATTTT. V usage is TRBV5-5 and J usage is TRBJ2-3; weak D call: TRBD2 (5 bases). The CDR3 totals 16 residues. CDR1 and CDR2 (germline): SGHKS, YYEKEE (reference sequence). With 4 bases removed from V and 2 bases from J, the gap between germline ends came to 17 bases.

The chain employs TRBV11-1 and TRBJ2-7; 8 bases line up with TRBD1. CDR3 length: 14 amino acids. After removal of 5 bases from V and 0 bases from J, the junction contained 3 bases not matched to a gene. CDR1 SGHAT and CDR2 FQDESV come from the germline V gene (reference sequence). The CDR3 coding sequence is TGTGCCAGCAGCCAACAGGGGGACTCCTACGAGCAGTACTTC. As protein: CASSQQGDSYEQYF.

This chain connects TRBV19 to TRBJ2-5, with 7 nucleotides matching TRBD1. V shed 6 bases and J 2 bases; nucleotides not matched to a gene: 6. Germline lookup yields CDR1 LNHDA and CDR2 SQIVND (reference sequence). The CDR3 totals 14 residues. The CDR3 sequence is CASRIRQGQETQYF. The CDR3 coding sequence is TGTGCCAGTAGGATCAGACAGGGTCAAGAGACCCAGTACTTC.

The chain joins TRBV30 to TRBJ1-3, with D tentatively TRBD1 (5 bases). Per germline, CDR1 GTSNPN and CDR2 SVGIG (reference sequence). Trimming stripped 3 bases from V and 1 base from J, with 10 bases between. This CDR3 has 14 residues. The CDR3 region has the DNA TGTGCCTGGAGGCCGGCAGGGTCTGGAAACACCATATATTTT. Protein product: CAWRPAGSGNTIYF.

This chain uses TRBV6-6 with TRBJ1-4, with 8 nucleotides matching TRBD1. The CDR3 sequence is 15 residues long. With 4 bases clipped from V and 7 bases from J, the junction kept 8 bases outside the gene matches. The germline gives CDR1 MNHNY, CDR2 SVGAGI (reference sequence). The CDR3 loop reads CASSSRTGMVEKLFF. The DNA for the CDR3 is TGTGCCAGCAGTTCCCGGACAGGGATGGTTGAAAAACTGTTTTTT.

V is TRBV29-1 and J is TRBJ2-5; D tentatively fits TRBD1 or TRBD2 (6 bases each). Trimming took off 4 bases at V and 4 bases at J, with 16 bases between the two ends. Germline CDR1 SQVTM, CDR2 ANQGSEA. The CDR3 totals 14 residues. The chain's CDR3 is CSVVAGGQGETQYF. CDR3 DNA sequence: TGCAGCGTTGTGGCCGGGGGCCAGGGAGAGACCCAGTACTTC.

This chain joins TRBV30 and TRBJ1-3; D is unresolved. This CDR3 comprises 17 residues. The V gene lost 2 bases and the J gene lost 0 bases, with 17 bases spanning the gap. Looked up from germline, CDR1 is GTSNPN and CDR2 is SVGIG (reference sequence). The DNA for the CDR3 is TGTGCCTGGAGTTCACCGCGCCATGGAGGCTCTGGAAACACCATATATTTT. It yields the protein CAWSSPRHGGSGNTIYF. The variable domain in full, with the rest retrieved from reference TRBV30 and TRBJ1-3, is SQTIHQWPATLVQPVGSPLSLECTVEGTSNPNLYWYRQAAGRGLQLLFYSVGIGQISSEVPQNLSASRPQDRQFILSSKKLLLSDSGFYLCAWSSPRHGGSGNTIYFGEGSWLTVV.

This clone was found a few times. DNA of the CDR3: TGTGCCAGCAGCTTAGATGGGACAGGGGGAGGCTACACCTTC. Residues: CASSLDGTGGGYTF. The V gene is TRBV7-9, the J gene TRBJ1-2, with 11 bases identical to TRBD1. The CDR3 is 14 residues long. V lost 1 base and J lost 8; bases outside the gene matches: 3. Germline CDR1 and CDR2: SEHNR and FQNEAQ (reference sequence).

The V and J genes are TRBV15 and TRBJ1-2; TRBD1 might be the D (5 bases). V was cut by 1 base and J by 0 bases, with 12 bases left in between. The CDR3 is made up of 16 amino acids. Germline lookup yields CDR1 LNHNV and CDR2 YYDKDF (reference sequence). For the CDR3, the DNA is TGTGCCACCAGCAGAGGGGCAGGGACCTCTAACTATGGCTACACCTTC. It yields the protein CATSRGAGTSNYGYTF.

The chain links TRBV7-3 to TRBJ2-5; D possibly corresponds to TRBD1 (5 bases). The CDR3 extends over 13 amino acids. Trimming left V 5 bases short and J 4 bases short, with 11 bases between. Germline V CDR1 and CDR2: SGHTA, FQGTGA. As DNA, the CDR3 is TGTGCCAGCAGCCAAGGAAGGGGAGAGACCCAGTACTTC. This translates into CASSQGRGETQYF.

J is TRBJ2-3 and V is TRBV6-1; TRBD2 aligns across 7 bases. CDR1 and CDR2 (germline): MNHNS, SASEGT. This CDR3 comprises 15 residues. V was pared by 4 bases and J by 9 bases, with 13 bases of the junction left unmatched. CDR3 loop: CASSVDWRELSTQYF. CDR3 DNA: TGTGCCAGCAGTGTAGACTGGCGGGAGCTATCGACGCAGTATTTT.

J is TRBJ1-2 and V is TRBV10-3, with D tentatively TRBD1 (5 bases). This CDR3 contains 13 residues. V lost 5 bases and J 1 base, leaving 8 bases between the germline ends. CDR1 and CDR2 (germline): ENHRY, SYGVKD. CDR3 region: CAISPQDNYGYTF. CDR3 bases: TGTGCCATCAGTCCACAGGATAACTATGGCTACACCTTC.

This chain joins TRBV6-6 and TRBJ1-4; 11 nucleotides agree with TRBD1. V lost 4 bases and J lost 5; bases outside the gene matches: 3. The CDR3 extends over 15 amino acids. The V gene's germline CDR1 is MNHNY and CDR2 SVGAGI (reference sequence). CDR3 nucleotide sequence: TGTGCCAGCAGTTGGGGACAGGGGGTGAATGAAAAACTGTTTTTT. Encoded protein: CASSWGQGVNEKLFF.

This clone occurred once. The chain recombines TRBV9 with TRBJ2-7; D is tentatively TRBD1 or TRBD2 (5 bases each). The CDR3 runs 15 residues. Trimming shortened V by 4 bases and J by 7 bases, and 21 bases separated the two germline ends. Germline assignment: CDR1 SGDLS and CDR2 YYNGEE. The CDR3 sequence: CASSNLGATTDEQYF. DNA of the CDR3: TGTGCCAGCAGCAACCTCGGGGCTACTACCGATGAGCAGTACTTC.

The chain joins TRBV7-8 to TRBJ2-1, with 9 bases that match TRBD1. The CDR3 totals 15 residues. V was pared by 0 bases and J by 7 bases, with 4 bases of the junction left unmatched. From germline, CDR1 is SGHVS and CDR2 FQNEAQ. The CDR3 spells CASSLAGQGPNEQFF. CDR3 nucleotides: TGTGCCAGCAGCTTAGCGGGACAGGGCCCGAATGAGCAGTTCTTC.